This TCR beta chain was identified during a study of T-cell reconstitution after alpha-beta-depleted transplantation in children. CDR3 length equals 20 residues. The junction had 22 bases not matched to a gene; V was cut back by 4 bases and J by 5 bases. Construction of the TCRbeta library involved unique molecular identifiers. TCRdb independently ran MiXCR on the PCR reads; one entry per CDR3 protein. The sample holds roughly 340,000 distinct CDR3 sequences, about 17% seen once. Points on this clonotype: As yet, its antigen is unknown.

Study results and limitations: Some patients showed high day-60 TCRbeta diversity, which derived from surviving recipient T cells and thymic progenitors. Expanded graft clones numbering several hundred reportedly gave rise to alpha-beta T cells about two months after transplant.

The TCR was taken from a male patient between 2 and 15 years old who had a stem cell transplant for acute lymphoblastic leukemia, so the T cells may come from the graft donor. Specimen: PBMCs, mostly from graft donor cells, collected 360 days after TCRalphabeta/CD19-depleted stem cell transplant. The chain combines TRBV12-3 or TRBV12-4 with TRBJ2-5, with 10 bases matching TRBD1. CDR3 bases: TGTGCCAGCAGTTCAAGGGGGGGACAGGGGCGCGGGAGGATGGGGGAGACCCAGTACTTC. Translating it yields CASSSRGGQGRGRMGETQYF.